A selection of T cell receptor beta chains follows, all from one sample in a study of Ad26.COV2.S vaccination and SARS-CoV-2 variants. TCRdb's copy holds only in-frame clones and misses some; the assay was immunoSEQ multiplex PCR. The data hold 300,000 to 350,000 clones, with 75% to 90% observed a single time. This material consisted of peripheral blood, taken in a trial of Ad26.COV2.S vaccine versus placebo. The source of these receptors is a person between 18 and 65 years old who received the Ad26.COV2.S COVID-19 vaccine or a placebo. CDR3s include the opening cysteine and the closing phenylalanine or tryptophan. A D gene is named only where the DNA matches it firmly. For some rows the clone size is stated as once, few or many, or as a class when expanded; others skip it.

cdr3_nt	cdr3_aa	j_call	d_call	clone_size	v_call
TGTGCCAGCAGTTTAGACAGGGACTCCTATAATTCACCCCTCCACTTT	CASSLDRDSYNSPLHF	TRBJ1-6	TRBD1	NA	TRBV27
TGCAGCGTTGGAGGGCGACTAGCGAACCCCGGGGAGCTGTTTTTT	CSVGGRLANPGELFF	TRBJ2-2	TRBD2	NA	TRBV29-1
TGTGCCAGCAGCTTTGGACAGGGGGCCACTGAAGCTTTCTTT	CASSFGQGATEAFF	TRBJ1-1	TRBD1	NA	TRBV11-2
TGTGCCAGCGGCTTAAGGGGGTCCTCCTACAATGAGCAGTTCTTC	CASGLRGSSYNEQFF	TRBJ2-1	NA	once	TRBV2
TGTGCCAGCACCAAGGGGACTGAAGCTTTCTTT	CASTKGTEAFF	TRBJ1-1	NA	NA	TRBV2
TGTGCCAGCAGTAAATGGGCGGATGGCTATGGCTACACCTTC	CASSKWADGYGYTF	TRBJ1-2	NA	NA	TRBV7-2
TGTGCCAGCAGCTTGAGACTAGCGGGAGAGGAGACCCAGTACTTC	CASSLRLAGEETQYF	TRBJ2-5	TRBD2	NA	TRBV7-6
TGTGCCAGCAGCCCGGGACAGGGGGCTGCGGAGACCCAGTACTTC	CASSPGQGAAETQYF	TRBJ2-5	TRBD1	NA	TRBV11-3
TGTGCCAGCAGCCAAGGCGGGAGCTGGAATGAGCAGTTCTTC	CASSQGGSWNEQFF	TRBJ2-1	TRBD2	NA	TRBV3-1/TRBV3-2
TGTGCCGGAGGTGGGTTTGAGACTGAAGCTTTCTTT	CAGGGFETEAFF	TRBJ1-1	NA	NA	TRBV2
TGTGCCAGCAGCCCCGCGTGGGGACAGGGGCTAAATCAGCCCCAGCATTTT	CASSPAWGQGLNQPQHF	TRBJ1-5	TRBD1	NA	TRBV7-2
TGTGCCAGCAGCACTAGACAGGGTGGAACTAATGAAAAACTGTTTTTT	CASSTRQGGTNEKLFF	TRBJ1-4	TRBD1	NA	TRBV9
TGTGCCAGCAGCCGTCCCGGGGTTTCTTACTATGGCTACACCTTC	CASSRPGVSYYGYTF	TRBJ1-2	NA	NA	TRBV7-9
TGCGCCAGCCAACGGGGCGCGAGCACTGAAGCTTTCTTT	CASQRGASTEAFF	TRBJ1-1	NA	NA	TRBV4-1
TGTGCCAGCAGTGAATGGCGCCTAGGTGGGGAGACCCAGTACTTC	CASSEWRLGGETQYF	TRBJ2-5	NA	NA	TRBV2
TGTGCCAGCAGTTTATCCCGACCGGCGAACACTGAAGCTTTCTTT	CASSLSRPANTEAFF	TRBJ1-1	NA	NA	TRBV27